This T cell receptor beta chain was recovered during a study of immune characteristics of hereditary and idiopathic chronic pancreatitis. Points on this clone: Its specificity is not known.

CDR1 is DFQATT and CDR2 is SNEGSKA in the germline V gene (reference sequence). The V gene lost 3 bases and the J gene lost 3 bases, with 15 bases spanning the gap. The CDR3 consists of 15 residues. Patients having total pancreatectomy with islet autotransplantation provided the chronic pancreatitis pancreas tissue. TCRdb's table, derived via immunoSEQ multiplex PCR, lists solely in-frame clones and lacks some. This sample has some 15,000 clones, with less than 85% found just once. Study-wide results and caveats: Hereditary versus idiopathic pancreatitis showed different Vbeta-Jbeta usage, including TRBV10, TRBV19, TRBV23, TRBV5. Tissue came only from TPIAT, so disease duration may affect findings. Controls had less diverse, more clonal TCRbeta repertoires than both pancreatitis groups. Chronic pancreatitis severity scores rose with numbers of productive TCR rearrangements.

The gene calls are TRBV20-1 and TRBJ1-5; D call uncertain. The receptor was isolated from a human donor with chronic pancreatitis. What was sequenced was pancreas tissue with hereditary chronic pancreatitis. The CDR3 nucleotides are TGCAGTGCTAGTGTGCGACCGCAGCTCAATCAGCCCCAGCATTTT. Protein product: CSASVRPQLNQPQHF.